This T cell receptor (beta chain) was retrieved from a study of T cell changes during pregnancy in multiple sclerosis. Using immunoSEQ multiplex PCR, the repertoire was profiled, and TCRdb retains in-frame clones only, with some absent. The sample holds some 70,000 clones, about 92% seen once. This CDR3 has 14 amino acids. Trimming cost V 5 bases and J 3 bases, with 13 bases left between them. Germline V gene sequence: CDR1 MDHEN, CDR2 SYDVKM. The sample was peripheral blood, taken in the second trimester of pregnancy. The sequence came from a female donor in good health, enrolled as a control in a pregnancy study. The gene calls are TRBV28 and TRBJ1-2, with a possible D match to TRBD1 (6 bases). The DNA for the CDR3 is TGTGCCAGCAGTGACGACAGGTCCGACTATGGCTACACCTTC. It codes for CASSDDRSDYGYTF.